The rows below give T cell receptor beta chains drawn from one sample of a study of control samples from healthy donors and cancer patients. Clones were read by immunoSEQ multiplex PCR, and TCRdb kept only the in-frame ones, dropping some. This table has 140,000 or so clones, 91% appearing once. The sample comprised blood. The receptors were gathered from a young man in good health. Each CDR3 is given with its conserved first and last residue. The D gene is left open where the match is weak. Clone size is stated in some rows and not others, as once, few, many or a class when expanded.

CDR3 DNA: TGTGCCAGCAGTTTTCCCCCCCGAGGGGGCATTTATAATTCACCCCTCCACTTT; CDR3 protein: CASSFPPRGGIYNSPLHF; J gene: TRBJ1-6; clone size: -; D gene: TRBD1; V gene: TRBV27
CDR3 DNA: TGTGCCAGCAGCTCACTCCCCGGGACAGGGGGGGTTGAAGCTTTCTTT; CDR3 protein: CASSSLPGTGGVEAFF; J gene: TRBJ1-1; clone size: -; D gene: TRBD1; V gene: TRBV7-9
CDR3 DNA: TGTGCCTGGAGTGTCGGCAGGGGCGGTTATAACAATCAGCCCCAGCATTTT; CDR3 protein: CAWSVGRGGYNNQPQHF; J gene: TRBJ1-5; clone size: -; D gene: -; V gene: TRBV30
CDR3 DNA: TGTGCCAGCAGCGCCCGGCAGGCGATAGATACGCAGTATTTT; CDR3 protein: CASSARQAIDTQYF; J gene: TRBJ2-3; clone size: few; D gene: -; V gene: TRBV7-9
CDR3 DNA: TGTGCCAGCAGCTTAGGGCAGGGGGATGTATACTGGTCGGGTACGCAGTATTTT; CDR3 protein: CASSLGQGDVYWSGTQYF; J gene: TRBJ2-3; clone size: once; D gene: TRBD1; V gene: TRBV11-2
CDR3 DNA: TGTGCCAGCAGTGAAGCGGGGACAGGGTTTTACGAGCAGTACTTC; CDR3 protein: CASSEAGTGFYEQYF; J gene: TRBJ2-7; clone size: -; D gene: TRBD1; V gene: TRBV6-1
CDR3 DNA: TGTGCCAGCAGCTTGAGGACAGAAAACATTCAGTACTTC; CDR3 protein: CASSLRTENIQYF; J gene: TRBJ2-4; clone size: -; D gene: -; V gene: TRBV13
CDR3 DNA: TGTGCCAGCAGTGAGACCCACCGGAGGGATTCACCCCTCCACTTT; CDR3 protein: CASSETHRRDSPLHF; J gene: TRBJ1-6; clone size: few; D gene: -; V gene: TRBV2
CDR3 DNA: TGTGCCAGCAGTTTATCGCCCACAGGGGGCCTCGAGCAGTACTTC; CDR3 protein: CASSLSPTGGLEQYF; J gene: TRBJ2-7; clone size: -; D gene: TRBD1; V gene: TRBV27
CDR3 DNA: TGTGCCAGCAGCCAAGATTCCAGGGGGGCTGGAAACACCATATATTTT; CDR3 protein: CASSQDSRGAGNTIYF; J gene: TRBJ1-3; clone size: -; D gene: TRBD1; V gene: TRBV4-2
CDR3 DNA: TGTGCCAGTAGAAGCGGGGGGGTCTACAATGAGCAGTTCTTC; CDR3 protein: CASRSGGVYNEQFF; J gene: TRBJ2-1; clone size: -; D gene: TRBD2; V gene: TRBV19
CDR3 DNA: TGTGCCAGCAGTTACGTGGGGAACTATGGCTACACCTTC; CDR3 protein: CASSYVGNYGYTF; J gene: TRBJ1-2; clone size: -; D gene: -; V gene: TRBV6-5
CDR3 DNA: TGCGCCAGCAGTGAGACAGGGACAGGGCTCTACGAGCAGTACTTC; CDR3 protein: CASSETGTGLYEQYF; J gene: TRBJ2-7; clone size: -; D gene: TRBD1; V gene: TRBV10-1
CDR3 DNA: TGTGCCTGGAGTTACCAGGGCTATGGCTACACCTTC; CDR3 protein: CAWSYQGYGYTF; J gene: TRBJ1-2; clone size: -; D gene: -; V gene: TRBV30
CDR3 DNA: TGTGCCAGTAGTATACGAGGCCCAGACAGGTCGAGCTCCTATAATTCACCCCTCCACTTT; CDR3 protein: CASSIRGPDRSSSYNSPLHF; J gene: TRBJ1-6; clone size: -; D gene: -; V gene: TRBV19
CDR3 DNA: TGTGCCAGTAGTACAGCGTGGGGCGGGGGGGATCAGCCCCAGCATTTT; CDR3 protein: CASSTAWGGGDQPQHF; J gene: TRBJ1-5; clone size: -; D gene: -; V gene: TRBV19
CDR3 DNA: TGTGCCAGCAGCGCCCAGACAGGGGGCGGATCAGATACGCAGTATTTT; CDR3 protein: CASSAQTGGGSDTQYF; J gene: TRBJ2-3; clone size: -; D gene: TRBD1; V gene: TRBV27
CDR3 DNA: TGTGCCTGGAGCAGTCGGACAGGACTTAGCAATCAGCCCCAGCATTTT; CDR3 protein: CAWSSRTGLSNQPQHF; J gene: TRBJ1-5; clone size: once; D gene: TRBD1; V gene: TRBV30
CDR3 DNA: TGCGCCAGCAGCTGGACAGGCGGGAACACTGAAGCTTTCTTT; CDR3 protein: CASSWTGGNTEAFF; J gene: TRBJ1-1; clone size: -; D gene: TRBD1; V gene: TRBV5-1
CDR3 DNA: TGTGCCAGCAGCTTAGGGGCCTTCGATCGCGAGCAGTACTTC; CDR3 protein: CASSLGAFDREQYF; J gene: TRBJ2-7; clone size: -; D gene: -; V gene: TRBV7-6
CDR3 DNA: TGTGCCAGTCGGGGACCTAGCACAGATACGCAGTATTTT; CDR3 protein: CASRGPSTDTQYF; J gene: TRBJ2-3; clone size: once; D gene: -; V gene: TRBV19
CDR3 DNA: TGTGCCAGCAGTTATTCGACTAACTATGGCTACACCTTC; CDR3 protein: CASSYSTNYGYTF; J gene: TRBJ1-2; clone size: -; D gene: -; V gene: TRBV6-5
CDR3 DNA: TGCGCCAGCAGCTTGTCCAGGGGTGTTAACACTGAAGCTTTCTTT; CDR3 protein: CASSLSRGVNTEAFF; J gene: TRBJ1-1; clone size: -; D gene: -; V gene: TRBV5-1
CDR3 DNA: TGTGCCAGCAGTTACTCGACAGGGGGCAAGGAGCAGTACTTC; CDR3 protein: CASSYSTGGKEQYF; J gene: TRBJ2-7; clone size: -; D gene: TRBD1; V gene: TRBV6-6
CDR3 DNA: TGTGCCAGCAGCTTAAGGTCGGGGATTAGCACAGATACGCAGTATTTT; CDR3 protein: CASSLRSGISTDTQYF; J gene: TRBJ2-3; clone size: -; D gene: -; V gene: TRBV13
CDR3 DNA: TGTGCCGCGATGCACGGCACGAACACCGGGGAGCTGTTTTTT; CDR3 protein: CAAMHGTNTGELFF; J gene: TRBJ2-2; clone size: -; D gene: -; V gene: TRBV6-1
CDR3 DNA: TGTGCCAGCAGCTTAGTGGGCGGGACCTATGGCTACACCTTC; CDR3 protein: CASSLVGGTYGYTF; J gene: TRBJ1-2; clone size: -; D gene: -; V gene: TRBV7-9
CDR3 DNA: TGTGCCAGCAGTCTCCCGGGCCGTAATCAGCCCCAGCATTTT; CDR3 protein: CASSLPGRNQPQHF; J gene: TRBJ1-5; clone size: -; D gene: -; V gene: TRBV7-9
CDR3 DNA: TGTGCCACCAGCAGAGTTGCGGGGGGTTCCTACGAGCAGTACTTC; CDR3 protein: CATSRVAGGSYEQYF; J gene: TRBJ2-7; clone size: once; D gene: TRBD2; V gene: TRBV15
CDR3 DNA: TGTGCCAGCAGCTTAATGTGGGCTGGGGTTGAAGCTTTCTTT; CDR3 protein: CASSLMWAGVEAFF; J gene: TRBJ1-1; clone size: -; D gene: -; V gene: TRBV7-2
CDR3 DNA: TGTGCCAGCAGCCCCCTGGACATGGCTGATGGCTACACCTTC; CDR3 protein: CASSPLDMADGYTF; J gene: TRBJ1-2; clone size: -; D gene: -; V gene: TRBV5-6
CDR3 DNA: TGTGCCAGCAGTTGGGACAGCGCCTATGGCTACACCTTC; CDR3 protein: CASSWDSAYGYTF; J gene: TRBJ1-2; clone size: -; D gene: TRBD1; V gene: TRBV2
CDR3 DNA: TGTGCCAGCAGCTTAGGGAACGACCCCGGGGCCAAAAACATTCAGTACTTC; CDR3 protein: CASSLGNDPGAKNIQYF; J gene: TRBJ2-4; clone size: once; D gene: -; V gene: TRBV7-9
CDR3 DNA: TGTGCCAGCAGCTTGGAAAATAGCCCCGGGACAGTCTACAATGAGCAGTTCTTC; CDR3 protein: CASSLENSPGTVYNEQFF; J gene: TRBJ2-1; clone size: -; D gene: TRBD1; V gene: TRBV5-6
CDR3 DNA: TGTGCCAGCAGTTACTCGAACTTTCCTGGGGCCAACGTCCTGACTTTC; CDR3 protein: CASSYSNFPGANVLTF; J gene: TRBJ2-6; clone size: -; D gene: -; V gene: TRBV6-5
CDR3 DNA: TGTGCCAGCAGTAATGGGGTATATGGCTACACCTTC; CDR3 protein: CASSNGVYGYTF; J gene: TRBJ1-2; clone size: -; D gene: -; V gene: TRBV28
CDR3 DNA: TGCAGCGTTGACCCAGGGGATGGCTATGGCTACACCTTC; CDR3 protein: CSVDPGDGYGYTF; J gene: TRBJ1-2; clone size: -; D gene: -; V gene: TRBV29-1
CDR3 DNA: TGTGCTAGTGGTTTGGGTGCTGGATCCTACGAGCAGTACTTC; CDR3 protein: CASGLGAGSYEQYF; J gene: TRBJ2-7; clone size: -; D gene: -; V gene: TRBV12-5
CDR3 DNA: TGTGCCAGTAGCTTGACATTTCACTACGAGCAGTACTTC; CDR3 protein: CASSLTFHYEQYF; J gene: TRBJ2-7; clone size: -; D gene: -; V gene: TRBV19
CDR3 DNA: TGCGCCAGCAGCTTGGTTTCAGACACTGAAGCTTTCTTT; CDR3 protein: CASSLVSDTEAFF; J gene: TRBJ1-1; clone size: -; D gene: -; V gene: TRBV5-1
CDR3 DNA: TGTGCCAGCAGAAGGGATCTGAACACTGAAGCTTTCTTT; CDR3 protein: CASRRDLNTEAFF; J gene: TRBJ1-1; clone size: -; D gene: -; V gene: TRBV2
CDR3 DNA: TGCAGCGTTGAAGGACAGGGTTCCTCTGGAAACACCATATATTTT; CDR3 protein: CSVEGQGSSGNTIYF; J gene: TRBJ1-3; clone size: -; D gene: TRBD1; V gene: TRBV29-1
CDR3 DNA: TGTGCCAGCAGTTACTACAGGGGGCGGTACGAGCAGTACTTC; CDR3 protein: CASSYYRGRYEQYF; J gene: TRBJ2-7; clone size: -; D gene: TRBD1; V gene: TRBV6-5
CDR3 DNA: TGTGCCAGCAGTGTGGGAGTAAACTATGGCTACACCTTC; CDR3 protein: CASSVGVNYGYTF; J gene: TRBJ1-2; clone size: once; D gene: -; V gene: TRBV6-4
CDR3 DNA: TGTGCCAGCAGCCAAGAGGGCCAGGCCGGATTAGGCTATGGCTACACCTTC; CDR3 protein: CASSQEGQAGLGYGYTF; J gene: TRBJ1-2; clone size: -; D gene: -; V gene: TRBV2
CDR3 DNA: TGTGCCAGCAGCTTGGATAGGTTTTCACCCCTCCACTTT; CDR3 protein: CASSLDRFSPLHF; J gene: TRBJ1-6; clone size: once; D gene: -; V gene: TRBV5-8
CDR3 DNA: TGTGCCAGCAGGAATAGCGGGGCTAACTACAATGAGCAGTTCTTC; CDR3 protein: CASRNSGANYNEQFF; J gene: TRBJ2-1; clone size: -; D gene: TRBD2; V gene: TRBV27
CDR3 DNA: TGTGCCAGTAGTCCAAATGGGGCCTCCTACGAGCAGTACTTC; CDR3 protein: CASSPNGASYEQYF; J gene: TRBJ2-7; clone size: -; D gene: -; V gene: TRBV19
CDR3 DNA: TGCGCCAGCAGCCAAGGGGGGAGTAATGAGCAGTTCTTC; CDR3 protein: CASSQGGSNEQFF; J gene: TRBJ2-1; clone size: -; D gene: -; V gene: TRBV4-1
CDR3 DNA: TGTGCCAGCAGCCCGGGACAGGGAACCTATGGCTACACCTTC; CDR3 protein: CASSPGQGTYGYTF; J gene: TRBJ1-2; clone size: -; D gene: TRBD1; V gene: TRBV7-6
CDR3 DNA: TGTGCCAGCAGCGTAGGGACAGGGAGCACAGATACGCAGTATTTT; CDR3 protein: CASSVGTGSTDTQYF; J gene: TRBJ2-3; clone size: -; D gene: TRBD1; V gene: TRBV9
CDR3 DNA: TGTGCCAGCAGCTTACCGGGACAGGGGGGATACGAGCAGTACTTC; CDR3 protein: CASSLPGQGGYEQYF; J gene: TRBJ2-7; clone size: -; D gene: TRBD1; V gene: TRBV7-9
CDR3 DNA: TGTGCCAGCAGTTTTGGAGGGTTCGATAGCAATCAGCCCCAGCATTTT; CDR3 protein: CASSFGGFDSNQPQHF; J gene: TRBJ1-5; clone size: once; D gene: -; V gene: TRBV28
CDR3 DNA: TGTGCCACCAGTGAAGTAAGAGGCGGGGAGCTGTTTTTT; CDR3 protein: CATSEVRGGELFF; J gene: TRBJ2-2; clone size: once; D gene: -; V gene: TRBV24-1